The T cell receptor (beta chain) described here comes from a study of blood T cells in healthy people across ages. Concerning this clonotype itself: As yet, its antigen is unknown.

Whole-study findings and limits: It was not possible, with unsorted PBMCs, to conclusively compare naive and antigen-experienced cells.

Healthy Caucasians from Russia aged about 6 to 95 served as donors. Researchers isolated at least 6 million PBMCs per sample. The length of the CDR3 is 14 residues. Germline V CDR1 and CDR2: SGHDT, YYEEEE. V lost 4 bases, J lost 3 bases, and 7 bases stayed unmatched. A J-beta primer mix and a sample-barcoded 5' primer were used in a second PCR of roughly 7 to 12 cycles. Tagging of each cDNA molecule was performed by a template-switch adaptor with 12 random nucleotides. TCRdb reanalysed the 5' RACE reads using MiXCR and keeps one entry per CDR3 protein. The table lists approximately 800,000 distinct CDR3 sequences, more than 50% of them singletons.

The source of this sequence is a man aged 40-55 years in good health. The chain recombines TRBV5-6 with TRBJ2-7; 7 bases are a match to TRBD1. The specimen was blood. Here the CDR3 DNA reads TGTGCCAGCAGCCCAGAAGACAGGGACTACGAGCAGTACTTC. Protein product: CASSPEDRDYEQYF.